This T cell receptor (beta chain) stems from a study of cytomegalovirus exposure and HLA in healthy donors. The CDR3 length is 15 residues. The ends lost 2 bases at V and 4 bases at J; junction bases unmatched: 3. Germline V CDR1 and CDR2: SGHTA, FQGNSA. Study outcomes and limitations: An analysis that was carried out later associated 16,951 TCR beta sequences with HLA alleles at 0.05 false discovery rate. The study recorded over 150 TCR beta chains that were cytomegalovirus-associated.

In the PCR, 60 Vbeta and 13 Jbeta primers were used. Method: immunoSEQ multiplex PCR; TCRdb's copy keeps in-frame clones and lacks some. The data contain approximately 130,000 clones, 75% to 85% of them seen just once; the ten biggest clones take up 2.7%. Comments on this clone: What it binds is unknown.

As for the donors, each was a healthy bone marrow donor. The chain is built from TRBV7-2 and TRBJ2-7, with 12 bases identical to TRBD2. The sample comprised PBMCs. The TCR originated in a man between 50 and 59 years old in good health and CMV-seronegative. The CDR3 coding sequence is TGTGCCAGCAGCTTATACCTAGCGGGGGGGTACGAGCAGTACTTC. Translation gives CASSLYLAGGYEQYF.